These T cell receptor beta chains were read from a single sample in a study of beta chain features in type 1 diabetes. Data came from immunoSEQ multiplex PCR; TCRdb stores just in-frame clones and leaves some out. The sample has more than 200,000 clones; 16% are singletons. Sequences were obtained from naive CD4+ T cells from blood. The receptors come from a young man with type 1 diabetes. Each CDR3 is given with its conserved first and last residue.

v_gene	j_gene	CDR3aa
TRBV28	TRBJ2-7	CASSSHSHYEQYF
TRBV7-2	TRBJ2-1	CAETGSYNEQFF
TRBV13	TRBJ1-2	CASSPRTSGYGYTF
TRBV4-2	TRBJ2-7	CASSARPGTNYEQYF
TRBV7-9	TRBJ2-1	CASSGSSYNEQFF
TRBV30	TRBJ2-1	CAWSREEQFF
TRBV28	TRBJ2-3	CASSPSGTGALSDTQYF
TRBV5-4	TRBJ2-3	CASSLGQGKDTQYF
TRBV13	TRBJ2-7	CASTRGLAGRYEQYF
TRBV30	TRBJ1-2	CAWHRGLDYGYTF
TRBV29-1	TRBJ1-1	CSVVQGRYTEAFF
TRBV7-2	TRBJ2-7	CASSSLAVAYEQYF
TRBV14	TRBJ2-5	CASSSRRGGETQYF
TRBV7-9	TRBJ1-1	CASSLRRGEYEAFF
TRBV9	TRBJ2-1	CASSVGGPYNEQFF
TRBV30	TRBJ2-7	CACTGTGGYEQYF
TRBV29-1	TRBJ2-6	CSVVRDRGLSGANVLTF
TRBV29-1	TRBJ2-1	CSVEGRLTIEQFF
TRBV5-1	TRBJ2-3	CASSFRQRVTDTQYF
TRBV5-1	TRBJ2-1	CASTIETGTEQFF
TRBV9	TRBJ2-5	CASSPRVQETQYF
TRBV4-1	TRBJ2-7	CASSQAGTSGSFEQYF
TRBV30	TRBJ2-7	CAAGPEAHSYEQYF
TRBV7-9	TRBJ1-2	CASSLPRDRNYGYTF
TRBV29-1	TRBJ2-7	CSVAKRDRGRDEQYF
TRBV25-1	TRBJ2-3	CASSDRGSTDTQYF
TRBV7-9	TRBJ1-2	CASTTLAGDGYTF
TRBV6-5	TRBJ2-1	CASSLTGSSYNEQFF
TRBV29-1	TRBJ2-4	CSVVAGKAKNIQYF
TRBV7-9	TRBJ2-3	CARGTTGTDTQYF
TRBV27	TRBJ1-1	CASSFRGRWTEAFF
TRBV15	TRBJ2-1	CATRRETGAGNEQFF
TRBV7-9	TRBJ1-2	CASSASRLNYGYTF
TRBV25-1	TRBJ2-1	CASSLRTSGSYNEQFF
TRBV25-1	TRBJ2-1	CASMGQFF
TRBV7-9	TRBJ2-5	CASSLLTGGQETQYF
TRBV29-1	TRBJ2-7	CSAGKGLSHEQYF
TRBV4-1	TRBJ2-5	CASSQGVQGRETQYF
TRBV11-2	TRBJ2-1	CASSLDPLEQFF
TRBV13	TRBJ1-4	CASSSRTGGEKLFF
TRBV4-3	TRBJ1-2	CASSQAGQGYGYTF
TRBV7-2	TRBJ2-3	CASSFQTDTQYF
TRBV29-1	TRBJ2-1	CSVALANEQFF
TRBV20-1	TRBJ1-2	CSARTGNGYTF
TRBV29-1	TRBJ1-1	CSVGQGRATEAFF
TRBV5-1	TRBJ2-5	CASTLASGQETQYF
TRBV5-1	TRBJ2-1	CASSFQGNSYNEQFF
TRBV7-2	TRBJ2-2	CASSYPGTGNTGELFF
TRBV4-1	TRBJ2-2	CASSRAPGTSGHTGELFF
TRBV7-9	TRBJ2-3	CASYKSAGENTQYF
TRBV4-2	TRBJ2-1	CASSQDSSGYNEQFF
TRBV28	TRBJ2-7	CASSLGIGRGYEQYF
TRBV2	TRBJ2-1	CASSSRASGSNEQFF
TRBV29-1	TRBJ1-2	CSVDVQSYGYTF
TRBV2	TRBJ2-5	CASSGIAGQETQYF
TRBV19	TRBJ2-3	CASSTLAGGTDTQYF
TRBV19	TRBJ2-5	CASSPPERGNKETQYF
TRBV30	TRBJ1-4	CAWSPGSEKLFF
TRBV9	TRBJ2-3	CASSVGAGDSTDTQYF